Below, 16 T cell receptor beta chains from the same sample are listed, as sequenced in a study of blood T cell repertoires in COVID-19. TCRdb keeps only in-frame clones here, not all; method: immunoSEQ multiplex PCR. This sample has hundreds of thousands of clones, with roughly 84% found just once. The sample comprised peripheral blood. The source is a man between 40 and 49 years old with acute or convalescent COVID-19.

This chain links TRBV18 with TRBJ1-1; weak D call: TRBD1 (6 bases). Germline-derived CDR1 and CDR2 are KGHSH and LQKENI. The CDR3 runs 15 residues. V lost 2 bases and J lost 0, with 10 bases in between. The CDR3 nucleotides are TGTGCCAGCTCACCAAGTACAGGGTTGAACACTGAAGCTTTCTTT. This sequence encodes CASSPSTGLNTEAFF.

V is TRBV19 and J is TRBJ1-1; D is perhaps TRBD1 (5 bases). CDR1 and CDR2 (germline): LNHDA, SQIVND (reference sequence). The V gene lost 8 bases and the J gene lost 12 bases, with 19 bases spanning the gap. This CDR3 region has 12 residues. CDR3 sequence reads: CASLTVPQEPFF. CDR3 in DNA: TGTGCCAGTCTGACAGTACCACAGGAACCTTTCTTT. The variable domain in full, completed from reference TRBV19 and TRBJ1-1, reads DGGITQSPKYLFRKEGQNVTLSCEQNLNHDAMYWYRQDPGQGLRLIYYSQIVNDFQKGDIAEGYSVSREKKESFPLTVTSAQKNPTAFYLCASLTVPQEPFFGQGTRLTVV.

The table lists this clone with a few counts. The rearrangement uses TRBV4-2 and TRBJ1-3; D might be TRBD1 (6 bases). CDR1 and CDR2 (germline): LGHNA, YNFKEQ. V lost 4 bases to trimming and J lost 0 bases, with 13 bases between them. The CDR3 covers 16 residues. CDR3 bases: TGTGCCAGCAGCCCCTCACAGGGCCTCTCTGGAAACACCATATATTTT. Translating it yields CASSPSQGLSGNTIYF.

The V call is TRBV18, the J call TRBJ1-1, with a possible D match to TRBD1 (5 bases). Between the trimmed V and J ends, which lost 2 bases and 5 bases, there was a span of 12 bases. Germline loops: CDR1 KGHSH, CDR2 LQKENI. This CDR3 comprises 14 residues. This chain's CDR3 is CASSPILQATEAFF. Here the CDR3 DNA reads TGTGCCAGCTCACCAATCTTACAGGCAACTGAAGCTTTCTTT.

This chain connects TRBV6-5 to TRBJ1-5; D might be TRBD1 (6 bases). Germline assignment: CDR1 MNHEY and CDR2 SVGAGI. V lost 6 bases and J lost 7, with 16 bases in between. The CDR3 sequence is 14 residues long. CDR3 loop: CASRKSGEGQPQHF. DNA of the CDR3: TGTGCCAGCAGGAAGTCAGGGGAGGGGCAGCCCCAGCATTTT.

This chain links TRBV6-5 with TRBJ1-2, with a tentative D call TRBD1 (6 bases). This CDR3 has 14 amino acids. V dropped 5 bases and J dropped 7 bases, with 17 bases sitting between them. Per the germline V gene, CDR1 is MNHEY and CDR2 is SVGAGI. CDR3 amino acids: CASSTGQRTGGYTF. The CDR3 DNA is TGTGCCAGCAGTACCGGACAGCGGACGGGTGGCTACACCTTC.

This sequence joins TRBV5-1 and TRBJ2-7; D perhaps matches TRBD1 (5 bases). V gave up 0 bases and J gave up 9 bases, with 19 bases separating them. The CDR3 consists of 15 residues. Germline V gene data show CDR1 as SGHRS and CDR2 as YFSETQ. The CDR3 DNA sequence: TGCGCCAGCAGCTTGGCCGACAGCCCACTTGCGTCGCAGTACTTC. This translates into CASSLADSPLASQYF.

The sample holds one count of this clone. This chain uses TRBV7-2 with TRBJ1-1; 8 bases fit TRBD1. The CDR3 has 16 amino acids. Germline V gives CDR1 SGHTA, CDR2 FQGNSA. With V trimmed by 2 bases and J by 0 bases, 5 bases remained unmatched. CDR3 amino acids: CASSLNQGALNTEAFF. CDR3 nucleotides: TGTGCCAGCAGCTTAAACCAGGGGGCCCTGAACACTGAAGCTTTCTTT.

The chain uses TRBV5-8 and TRBJ2-3; D is unresolved. V lost 0 bases and J lost 2, with 10 bases in between. Germline V gene data show CDR1 as SGHTS and CDR2 as YDEGEE. The CDR3 extends over 15 amino acids. CDR3: CASSLGARYTDTQYF. The CDR3 DNA follows: TGTGCCAGCAGCTTGGGAGCTAGATACACAGATACGCAGTATTTT.

V gene TRBV25-1 combines with J gene TRBJ1-1, with TRBD1 identical over 7 bases. Per germline, CDR1 MGHDK and CDR2 SYGVNS. This CDR3 contains 15 residues. The V segment lost 3 bases and the J segment 7 bases; nucleotides outside the gene matches: 11. The CDR3, as DNA: TGTGCCAGCAGTGACTTGGCGAGGGGGCTCGGTGAAGCTTTCTTT. Amino acids: CASSDLARGLGEAFF.

DNA of the CDR3: TGTGCCAGCAGCTTAGCGATCGACTCCTACACCTTC. Its protein product is CASSLAIDSYTF. The chain links TRBV7-9 to TRBJ1-2; D not certain. Germline V gives CDR1 SEHNR, CDR2 FQNEAQ (reference sequence). The CDR3 runs to 12 residues. V lost 0 bases to trimming and J lost 10 bases, with 9 bases between them. The full variable domain, in which reference TRBV7-9 and TRBJ1-2 provide the parts outside the CDR3, is DTGVSQNPRHKITKRGQNVTFRCDPISEHNRLYWYRQTLGQGPEFLTYFQNEAQLEKSRLLSDRFSAERPKGSFSTLEIQRTEQGDSAMYLCASSLAIDSYTFGSGTRLTVV.

This chain connects TRBV20-1 to TRBJ2-3; 8 bases line up with TRBD2. The length of the CDR3 is 15 residues. Germline CDR1 and CDR2: DFQATT and SNEGSKA (reference sequence). The junction had 10 bases not matched to a gene; V was cut back by 3 bases and J by 5 bases. In nucleotides, the CDR3 is TGCAGTGCTAGTGGTAGCGGGGAGTTAATAGATACGCAGTATTTT. The encoded protein is CSASGSGELIDTQYF.

The rearrangement links TRBV2 to TRBJ1-5; 10 bases are shared with TRBD1. Germline CDR1 and CDR2: SNHLY and FYNNEI. CDR3 length: 14 residues. V was clipped by 5 bases and J by 4 bases; unmatched bases: 2. CDR3 region: CASSQDRGNQPQHF. The DNA for the CDR3 is TGTGCCAGCAGTCAGGACAGGGGGAATCAGCCCCAGCATTTT.

The gene calls are TRBV9 and TRBJ2-2; D remains unclear. Trimming stripped 1 base from V and 2 bases from J, with 9 bases between. Germline V gene lookup returns CDR1 SGDLS and CDR2 YYNGEE. The CDR3 covers 15 residues. The chain's CDR3 is CASSVLPGNTGELFF. The CDR3 DNA reads TGTGCCAGCAGCGTATTGCCAGGCAACACCGGGGAGCTGTTTTTT.

The rearrangement links TRBV11-3 to TRBJ2-1; 8 bases align to TRBD1. The CDR3 extends over 16 amino acids. J gave up 2 bases and V 4 bases, and 7 bases lay outside the gene matches. Germline lookup yields CDR1 SGHNT and CDR2 YENEEA. The CDR3 bases are TGTGCCAGCAGCTCTACCGACAGGGGCGCCTACAATGAGCAGTTCTTC. It specifies CASSSTDRGAYNEQFF. The full variable domain, with the rest looked up from reference TRBV11-3 and TRBJ2-1, is EAGVVQSPRYKIIEKKQPVAFWCNPISGHNTLYWYLQNLGQGPELLIRYENEEAVDDSQLPKDRFSAERLKGVDSTLKIQPAELGDSAVYLCASSSTDRGAYNEQFFGPGTRLTVL.

The rearrangement links TRBV19 to TRBJ1-1; 10 bases line up with TRBD1. CDR1 is LNHDA, CDR2 SQIVND, per germline (reference sequence). With 7 bases clipped from V and 0 bases from J, the junction kept 5 bases outside the gene matches. CDR3 length: 15 amino acids. CDR3 nucleotide sequence: TGTGCCAGTAAAAGCGGGACAGGGGTGAACACTGAAGCTTTCTTT. Its protein is CASKSGTGVNTEAFF. Full variable domain (outside the CDR3, taken from reference TRBV19 and TRBJ1-1): DGGITQSPKYLFRKEGQNVTLSCEQNLNHDAMYWYRQDPGQGLRLIYYSQIVNDFQKGDIAEGYSVSREKKESFPLTVTSAQKNPTAFYLCASKSGTGVNTEAFFGQGTRLTVV.